The 10 T cell receptor beta chains reported below all come from one sample, sequenced in a study of vaccination and CD4 T cells after COVID-19. The Oncomine TCR Beta short-read assay sequenced DNA from cultured CD4+ T cells. TCRdb re-analysed the PCR reads in MiXCR, keeping a single row per CDR3 protein. There are some 4,000 distinct CDR3 sequences in the sample; roughly 35% occur only once, and 25% to 30% lies in the top ten. Indicated treatment: approximately 11-day PBMC culture with coronavirus spike peptide pools or control peptides (ViraFEST assay). The antigens for these receptors are not known. Sequencing was carried out using CD4+ T cells from blood, cultured in vitro. These receptors were obtained from a human donor who had recovered from COVID-19.

In its sample, this clonotype was seen a few times. The V gene is TRBV7-2, the J gene TRBJ1-4, with D unclear. CDR3 length: 13 residues. Germline CDR1 is SGHTA and CDR2 is FQGNSA. Trimming cost V 6 bases and J 5 bases, with 10 bases left between them. The DNA for the CDR3 is TGTGCCAGCAGGAGGTCTTCCAATGAAAAACTGTTTTTT. It yields the protein CASRRSSNEKLFF.

This clonotype has a handful of counts. The chain joins TRBV20-1 to TRBJ1-2, with D possibly being TRBD1 (5 bases). The germline V and J ends were trimmed by 5 bases and 8 bases, with 9 bases remaining between them. This CDR3 has 10 amino acids. In germline, CDR1 is DFQATT, CDR2 SNEGSKA (reference sequence). The CDR3 coding sequence is TGCAGTGCTGGCAGGGAGGGCTACACCTTC. Its protein product is CSAGREGYTF.

This clonotype turned up a few times. The CDR3 loop is CASATEQGSGNTIYF. The CDR3 DNA sequence: TGTGCCAGCGCCACTGAACAGGGCTCTGGAAACACCATATATTTT. J is TRBJ1-3 and V is TRBV19, with a weak D call TRBD1 (6 bases). The CDR3 has 15 residues. The germline V gene encodes CDR1 LNHDA and CDR2 SQIVND (reference sequence). Trimming pared 9 bases from V and 0 bases from J, leaving 15 bases between. Filled out from reference TRBV19 and TRBJ1-3, the complete variable domain reads DGGITQSPKYLFRKEGQNVTLSCEQNLNHDAMYWYRQDPGQGLRLIYYSQIVNDFQKGDIAEGYSVSREKKESFPLTVTSAQKNPTAFYLCASATEQGSGNTIYFGEGSWLTVV.

The chain links TRBV7-6 to TRBJ1-2; 9 bases are a match to TRBD1. The CDR3 covers 15 residues. V was clipped by 4 bases and J by 4 bases; unmatched bases: 7. Germline V gives CDR1 SGHVS, CDR2 FNYEAQ. The CDR3 protein is CASSSHRGLGYGYTF. Here the CDR3 DNA reads TGTGCCAGCAGCTCCCACAGGGGGCTGGGCTATGGCTACACCTTC. The full variable domain, in which reference TRBV7-6 and TRBJ1-2 provide the parts outside the CDR3, is GAGVSQSPRYKVTKRGQDVALRCDPISGHVSLYWYRQALGQGPEFLTYFNYEAQQDKSGLPNDRFSAERPEGSISTLTIQRTEQRDSAMYRCASSSHRGLGYGYTFGSGTRLTVV.

This clonotype appeared a few times. DNA of the CDR3: TGTGCCTGGAGTGTAACTAGGGCGGCGGGCGGCTACACCTTC. This encodes CAWSVTRAAGGYTF. The genes are TRBV30 and TRBJ1-2; D is uncertain. Germline V gives CDR1 GTSNPN, CDR2 SVGIG (reference sequence). CDR3 length: 14 amino acids. The ends were cut back, 0 bases at V and 8 bases at J, with 16 bases in the middle.

This clonotype was observed a few times. J is TRBJ1-5 and V is TRBV6-1; no clear D gene. Germline V gives CDR1 MNHNS, CDR2 SASEGT. The germline V and J ends were trimmed by 3 bases and 6 bases, with 6 bases remaining between them. This CDR3 has 12 residues. CDR3 residues: CASSEVLQPQHF. CDR3 sequence (DNA): TGTGCCAGCAGTGAGGTTCTTCAGCCCCAGCATTTT.

The CDR3, as DNA: TGCGCCAGCAGCTTTGCAGGGGGCGCGGCTGAAGCTTTCTTT. It yields the protein CASSFAGGAAEAFF. This rearrangement joins TRBV5-1 to TRBJ1-1; TRBD1 matches at 8 bases. V lost 2 bases and J lost 6; bases outside the gene matches: 6. In germline, CDR1 is SGHRS, CDR2 YFSETQ. CDR3 size: 14 residues. Combining the CDR3 with reference TRBV5-1 and TRBJ1-1 gives the whole variable domain KAGVTQTPRYLIKTRGQQVTLSCSPISGHRSVSWYQQTPGQGLQFLFEYFSETQRNKGNFPGRFSGRQFSNSRSEMNVSTLELGDSALYLCASSFAGGAAEAFFGQGTRLTVV.

The chain couples TRBV28 to TRBJ1-4; D possibly corresponds to TRBD1 (6 bases). This CDR3 contains 15 residues. Germline V gene data show CDR1 as MDHEN and CDR2 as SYDVKM. The ends were cut back, 2 bases at V and 6 bases at J, with 13 bases in the middle. The CDR3 DNA sequence: TGTGCCAGCAGTTTAGGAGGACAGACTGATGAAAAACTGTTTTTT. Translation: CASSLGGQTDEKLFF.

This clonotype has just a few counts. V gene TRBV4-1 combines with J gene TRBJ2-5; D is unclear. Germline V gene data show CDR1 as MGHRA and CDR2 as YSYEKL. The CDR3 has 14 residues. Trimming stripped 4 bases from V and 5 bases from J, with 14 bases between. CDR3 loop: CASSPGEGRETQYF. The CDR3 region has the DNA TGCGCCAGCAGCCCTGGAGAAGGTCGCGAGACCCAGTACTTC.

The V call is TRBV20-1, the J call TRBJ2-5, with TRBD2 matching over 10 bases. This CDR3 has 17 residues. Trimming removed 0 bases from V and 5 bases from J; junction bases left unmatched: 12. Per the germline V gene, CDR1 is DFQATT and CDR2 is SNEGSKA (reference sequence). In nucleotides, the CDR3 is TGCAGTGCTAGAGATCCCAAACTAGCGGGGTGGTTGGAGACCCAGTACTTC. Its protein product is CSARDPKLAGWLETQYF.